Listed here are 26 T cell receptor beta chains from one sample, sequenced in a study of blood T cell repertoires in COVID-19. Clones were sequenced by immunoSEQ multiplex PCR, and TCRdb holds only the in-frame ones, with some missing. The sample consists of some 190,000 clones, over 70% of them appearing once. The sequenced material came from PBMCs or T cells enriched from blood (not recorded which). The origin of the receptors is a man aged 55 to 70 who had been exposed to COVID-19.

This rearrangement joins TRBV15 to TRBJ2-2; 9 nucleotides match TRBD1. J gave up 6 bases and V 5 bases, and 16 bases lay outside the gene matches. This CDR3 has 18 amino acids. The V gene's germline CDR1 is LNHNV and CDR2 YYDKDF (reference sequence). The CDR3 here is CATSDTTGGFMRAGELFF. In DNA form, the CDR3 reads TGTGCCACCAGCGACACGACAGGGGGGTTTATGCGAGCCGGGGAGCTGTTTTTT.

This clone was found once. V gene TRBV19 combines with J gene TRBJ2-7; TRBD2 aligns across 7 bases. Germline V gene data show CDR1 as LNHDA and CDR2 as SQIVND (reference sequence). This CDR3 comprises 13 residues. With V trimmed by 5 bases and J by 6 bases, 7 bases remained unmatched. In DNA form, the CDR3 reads TGTGCCAGTAGTCCCGGACCGGGGGGCGAGCAGTACTTC. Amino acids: CASSPGPGGEQYF.

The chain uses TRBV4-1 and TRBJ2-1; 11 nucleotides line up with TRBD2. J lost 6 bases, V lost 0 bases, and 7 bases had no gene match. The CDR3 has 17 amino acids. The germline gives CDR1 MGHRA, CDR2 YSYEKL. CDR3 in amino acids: CASSQDGGGLAANEQFF. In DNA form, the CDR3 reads TGCGCCAGCAGCCAAGATGGGGGGGGACTAGCGGCCAATGAGCAGTTCTTC.

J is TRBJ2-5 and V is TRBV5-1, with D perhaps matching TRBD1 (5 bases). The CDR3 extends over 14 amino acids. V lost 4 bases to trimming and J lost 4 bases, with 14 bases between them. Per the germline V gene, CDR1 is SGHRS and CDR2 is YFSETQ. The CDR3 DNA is TGCGCCAGCAGCGGAAGGGGTATCGGAGAGACCCAGTACTTC. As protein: CASSGRGIGETQYF.

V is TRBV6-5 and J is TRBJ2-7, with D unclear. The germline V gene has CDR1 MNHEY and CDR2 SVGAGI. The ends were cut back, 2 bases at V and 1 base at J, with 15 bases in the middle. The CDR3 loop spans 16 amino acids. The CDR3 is CASSYADFQASYEQYF. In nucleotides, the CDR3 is TGTGCCAGCAGTTACGCCGATTTCCAGGCATCCTACGAGCAGTACTTC.

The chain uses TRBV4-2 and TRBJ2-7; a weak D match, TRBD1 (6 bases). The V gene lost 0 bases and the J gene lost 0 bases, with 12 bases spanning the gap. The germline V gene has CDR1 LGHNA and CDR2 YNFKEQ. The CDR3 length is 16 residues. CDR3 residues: CASSQEWTALSYEQYF. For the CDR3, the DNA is TGTGCCAGCAGCCAAGAGTGGACAGCGCTCTCCTACGAGCAGTACTTC.

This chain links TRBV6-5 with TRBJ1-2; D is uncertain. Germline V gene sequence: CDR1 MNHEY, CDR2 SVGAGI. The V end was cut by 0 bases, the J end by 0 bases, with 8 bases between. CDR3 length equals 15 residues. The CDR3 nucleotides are TGTGCCAGCAGTTACTCGATCTTAGCTAACTATGGCTACACCTTC. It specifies CASSYSILANYGYTF.

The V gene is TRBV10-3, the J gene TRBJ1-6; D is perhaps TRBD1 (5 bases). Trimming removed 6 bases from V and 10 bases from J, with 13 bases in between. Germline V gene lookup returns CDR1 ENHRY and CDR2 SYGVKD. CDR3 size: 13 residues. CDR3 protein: CAIRTDRASPLHF. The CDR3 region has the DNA TGTGCCATCAGGACCGACAGAGCCTCACCCCTCCACTTT.

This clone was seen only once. The CDR3 protein is CASSEDRGADTQYF. CDR3 DNA: TGTGCCAGCAGCGAGGACAGGGGGGCAGATACGCAGTATTTT. The chain combines TRBV11-2 with TRBJ2-3, with 10 bases identical to TRBD1. CDR1 is SGHAT, CDR2 FQNNGV, per germline. J was trimmed by 4 bases and V by 5 bases; bases with no gene match: 3. The CDR3 extends over 14 amino acids.

The CDR3: CASSPRGLAGYEQFF. In nucleotides, the CDR3 is TGTGCCAGCAGCCCGCGGGGACTAGCGGGCTATGAGCAGTTCTTC. The chain carries TRBV7-2 and TRBJ2-1; 12 bases line up with TRBD2. CDR3 size: 15 residues. Germline loops: CDR1 SGHTA, CDR2 FQGNSA. J was trimmed by 8 bases and V by 5 bases; bases with no gene match: 7.

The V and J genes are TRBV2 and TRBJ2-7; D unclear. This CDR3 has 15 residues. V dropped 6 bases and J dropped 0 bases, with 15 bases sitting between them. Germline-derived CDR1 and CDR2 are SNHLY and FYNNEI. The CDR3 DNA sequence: TGTGCCAGCAGAGATACAGAAGACATCTCCTACGAGCAGTACTTC. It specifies CASRDTEDISYEQYF.

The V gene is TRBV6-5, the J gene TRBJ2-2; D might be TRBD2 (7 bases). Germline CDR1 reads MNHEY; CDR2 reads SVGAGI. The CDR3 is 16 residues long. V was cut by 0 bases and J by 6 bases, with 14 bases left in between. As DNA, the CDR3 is TGTGCCAGCAGTTACTCAGGGGGAGGGGTCTCCGGGGAGCTGTTTTTT. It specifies CASSYSGGGVSGELFF.

Here the CDR3 reads CASSFGPQGANTGELFF. In nucleotides, the CDR3 is TGTGCCAGCAGCTTTGGGCCACAGGGGGCAAACACCGGGGAGCTGTTTTTT. This sequence joins TRBV5-8 and TRBJ2-2, with TRBD1 identical over 9 bases. Trimming at V came to 2 bases and at J to 2 bases, leaving 7 bases not matched to a gene. Germline CDR1 is SGHTS and CDR2 is YDEGEE. This CDR3 has 17 amino acids.

Written as DNA, the CDR3 is TGTGCCAGCAGCTTAGATTCCGGGGATAATTCACCCCTCCACTTT. Protein product: CASSLDSGDNSPLHF. The chain uses TRBV11-3 and TRBJ1-6, with D unclear. CDR1 SGHNT and CDR2 YENEEA come from the germline V gene. CDR3 size: 15 residues. The germline V and J ends were trimmed by 0 bases and 5 bases, with 8 bases remaining between them.

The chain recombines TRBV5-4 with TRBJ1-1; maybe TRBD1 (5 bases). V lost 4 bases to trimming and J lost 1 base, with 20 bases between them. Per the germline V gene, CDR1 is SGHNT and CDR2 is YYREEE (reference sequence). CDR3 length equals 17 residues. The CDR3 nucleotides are TGTGCCAGCAGCCCGCTTACTGGACACGATAAGAACACTGAAGCTTTCTTT. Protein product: CASSPLTGHDKNTEAFF. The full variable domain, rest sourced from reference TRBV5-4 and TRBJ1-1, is ETGVTQSPTHLIKTRGQQVTLRCSSQSGHNTVSWYQQALGQGPQFIFQYYREEENGRGNFPPRFSGLQFPNYSSELNVNALELDDSALYLCASSPLTGHDKNTEAFFGQGTRLTVV.

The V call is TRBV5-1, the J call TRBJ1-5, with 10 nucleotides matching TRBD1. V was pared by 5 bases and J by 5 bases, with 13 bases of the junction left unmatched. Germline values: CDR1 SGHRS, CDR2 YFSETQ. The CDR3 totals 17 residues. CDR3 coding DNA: TGCGCCAGCAGTAGGGACGGCCGGGACAGGGGACATCAGCCCCAGCATTTT. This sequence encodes CASSRDGRDRGHQPQHF.

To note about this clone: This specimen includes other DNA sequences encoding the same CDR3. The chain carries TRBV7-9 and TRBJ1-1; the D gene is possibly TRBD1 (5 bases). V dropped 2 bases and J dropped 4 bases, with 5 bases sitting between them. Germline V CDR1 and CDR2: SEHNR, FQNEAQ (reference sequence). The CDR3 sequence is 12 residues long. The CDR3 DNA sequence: TGTGCCAGCAGCTTAACAGGCACTGAAGCTTTCTTT. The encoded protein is CASSLTGTEAFF.

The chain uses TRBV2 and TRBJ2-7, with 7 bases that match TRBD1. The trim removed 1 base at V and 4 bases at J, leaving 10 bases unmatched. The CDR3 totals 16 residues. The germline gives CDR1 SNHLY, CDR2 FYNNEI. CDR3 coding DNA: TGTGCCAGCAGTGAAGAATTGAGGACAGGAGTTTACGAGCAGTACTTC. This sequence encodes CASSEELRTGVYEQYF.

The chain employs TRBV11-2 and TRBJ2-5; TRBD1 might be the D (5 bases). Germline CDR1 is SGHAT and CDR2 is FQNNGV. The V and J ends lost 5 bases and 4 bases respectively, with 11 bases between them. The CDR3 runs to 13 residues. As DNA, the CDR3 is TGTGCCAGCAGCATGCAGGGAATAGAGACCCAGTACTTC. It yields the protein CASSMQGIETQYF.

The CDR3 protein is CAWWTGGSYEQYF. The DNA of the CDR3 is TGTGCCTGGTGGACAGGCGGCTCCTACGAGCAGTACTTC. The V call is TRBV30, the J call TRBJ2-7, with TRBD1 matching over 7 bases. This CDR3 is built from 13 residues. Germline lookup yields CDR1 GTSNPN and CDR2 SVGIG (reference sequence). The ends lost 5 bases at V and 0 bases at J; junction bases unmatched: 4.

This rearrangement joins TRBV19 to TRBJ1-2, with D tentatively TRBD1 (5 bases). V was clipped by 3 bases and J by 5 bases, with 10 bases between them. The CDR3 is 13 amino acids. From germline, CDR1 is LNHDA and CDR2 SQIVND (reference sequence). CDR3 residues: CASSISGSYGYTF. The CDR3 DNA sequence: TGTGCCAGTAGTATTTCAGGGTCTTATGGCTACACCTTC.

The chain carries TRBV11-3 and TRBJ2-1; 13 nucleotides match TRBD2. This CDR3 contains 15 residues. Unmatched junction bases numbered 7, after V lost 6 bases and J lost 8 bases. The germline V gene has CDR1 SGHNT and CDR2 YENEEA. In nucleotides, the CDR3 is TGTGCCAGCAGTCGGACTAGCGGGAGTTTGGATGAGCAGTTCTTC. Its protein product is CASSRTSGSLDEQFF.

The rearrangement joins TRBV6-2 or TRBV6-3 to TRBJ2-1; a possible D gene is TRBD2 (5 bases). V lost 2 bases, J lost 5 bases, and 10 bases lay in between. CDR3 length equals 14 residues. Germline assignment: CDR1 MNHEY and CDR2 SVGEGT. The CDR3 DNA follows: TGTGCCAGCAGTTACGGCGGACTGAACAATGAGCAGTTCTTC. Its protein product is CASSYGGLNNEQFF.

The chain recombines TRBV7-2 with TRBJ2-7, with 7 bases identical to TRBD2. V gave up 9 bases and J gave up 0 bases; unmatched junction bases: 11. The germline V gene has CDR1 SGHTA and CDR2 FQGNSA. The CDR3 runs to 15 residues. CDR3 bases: TGTGCCAGTCGGACCGGGGGGACGGACTCCTACGAGCAGTACTTC. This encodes CASRTGGTDSYEQYF.

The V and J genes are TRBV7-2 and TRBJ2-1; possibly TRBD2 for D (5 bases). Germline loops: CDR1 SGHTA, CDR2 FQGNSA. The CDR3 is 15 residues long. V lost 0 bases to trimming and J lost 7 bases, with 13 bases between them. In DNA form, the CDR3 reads TGTGCCAGCAGCTTAGCGGGAGTACCGGGAAATGAGCAGTTCTTC. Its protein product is CASSLAGVPGNEQFF.

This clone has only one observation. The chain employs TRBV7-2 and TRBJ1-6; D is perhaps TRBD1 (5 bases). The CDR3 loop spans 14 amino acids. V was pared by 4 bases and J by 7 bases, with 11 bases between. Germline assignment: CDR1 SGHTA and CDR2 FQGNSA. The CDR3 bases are TGTGCCAGCAGCTCTGACAGCAAAAATTCACCCCTCCACTTT. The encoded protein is CASSSDSKNSPLHF.